The 25 T cell receptor beta chains presented below share a single source sample, sequenced in a study of identical twins. TCRdb reanalysed the 5' RACE reads using MiXCR and keeps one entry per CDR3 protein. The table lists 420,000 or so distinct CDR3 sequences, roughly 20% of them singletons. The source material was naive T cells sorted from blood. The receptor source for this set is a man in his fifties in good health.

This clonotype was detected many times. The rearrangement uses TRBV5-5 and TRBJ2-7; D gene uncertain. The CDR3 has 15 residues. The V and J ends lost 0 bases and 3 bases respectively, with 13 bases between them. Germline V gives CDR1 SGHKS, CDR2 YYEKEE (reference sequence). The CDR3 is CASSLVRQAIYEQYF. Here the CDR3 DNA reads TGTGCCAGCAGCTTGGTCCGCCAGGCTATCTACGAGCAGTACTTC.

The V and J genes are TRBV29-1 and TRBJ2-1; 7 bases are a match to TRBD1. V shed 6 bases, J shed 0 bases, and the junction held 2 bases outside the gene matches. CDR1 is SQVTM, CDR2 ANQGSEA, per germline. This CDR3 spans 13 amino acids. This CDR3 is CSVDRYSYNEQFF. CDR3 DNA: TGCAGCGTGGACAGGTACTCCTACAATGAGCAGTTCTTC.

As regards this clonotype: Given a much more abundant clone one base away, this may be a read error. The J gene is TRBJ2-1, the V gene TRBV28; D is perhaps TRBD2 (7 bases). There are 14 residues in the CDR3. Germline lookup yields CDR1 MDHEN and CDR2 SYDVKM. The CDR3 coding sequence is TGTGCCAGCAGCTCGGGGGGCGGGTTGAATGAGCGGTTCTTC. Its protein product is CASSSGGGLNERFF.

This clonotype came up a few times. This chain's CDR3 is CASRDRLNSPLHF. The DNA for the CDR3 is TGTGCCAGCAGGGACAGACTAAATTCACCCCTCCACTTT. The chain uses TRBV6-1 and TRBJ1-6; tentatively, D is TRBD1 (6 bases). Trimming took 6 bases from V and 7 from J, leaving 10 bases between them. Germline CDR1 reads MNHNS; CDR2 reads SASEGT. This CDR3 spans 13 amino acids.

This rearrangement joins TRBV7-2 to TRBJ2-1; D is perhaps TRBD2 (5 bases). This CDR3 is built from 16 residues. Deletions cut 5 bases from V and 5 bases from J, with 19 bases between. Germline CDR1 reads SGHTA; CDR2 reads FQGNSA. The CDR3 DNA is TGTGCCAGCAGCCACCCCCCGGGGTTGGGAAACAATGAGCAGTTCTTC. Amino acids: CASSHPPGLGNNEQFF.

A few counts support this clonotype. The chain has TRBV20-1 and TRBJ2-4; 7 bases are shared with TRBD1. Germline CDR1 is DFQATT and CDR2 is SNEGSKA (reference sequence). This CDR3 has 15 amino acids. The J segment lost 0 bases and the V segment lost 5 bases, leaving 7 bases of the junction unmatched. This CDR3 is CSAVSGGLAKNIQYF. The CDR3 nucleotides are TGCAGTGCTGTCTCAGGGGGATTAGCCAAAAACATTCAGTACTTC.

The CDR3 sequence: CASLWTGGSGELFF. CDR3 nucleotide sequence: TGTGCCAGCTTGTGGACCGGTGGGTCCGGGGAGCTGTTTTTT. The chain carries TRBV7-9 and TRBJ2-2; D is unresolved. The length of the CDR3 is 14 residues. V lost 8 bases and J lost 6, with 16 bases in between. Germline CDR1 and CDR2: SEHNR and FQNEAQ (reference sequence).

This clonotype was detected a few times. This rearrangement joins TRBV7-2 to TRBJ2-4; TRBD1 matches at 7 bases. The CDR3 length is 15 residues. Germline CDR1 and CDR2: SGHTA and FQGNSA. The V gene end was trimmed by 1 base and the J gene end by 6 bases; junction bases not matched to a gene: 6. The DNA of the CDR3 is TGTGCCAGCAGCTTAGTCCGGGACAGATCAAACATTCAGTACTTC. It yields the protein CASSLVRDRSNIQYF.

This clonotype was counted between two and nine times. This chain uses TRBV6-2 or TRBV6-3 with TRBJ1-5; D is undetermined. Germline values: CDR1 MNHEY, CDR2 SVGEGT. V lost 0 bases, J lost 8 bases, and 8 bases lay in between. This CDR3 contains 13 residues. CDR3 sequence (DNA): TGTGCCAGCAGTTACTCGCCTGGGGAGCCCCAGCATTTT. Translated: CASSYSPGEPQHF.

This clonotype was seen a handful of times. This chain links TRBV12-3 or TRBV12-4 with TRBJ2-2, with 8 bases fitting TRBD1. This CDR3 is 16 amino acids long. The junction had 13 bases not matched to a gene; V was cut back by 9 bases and J by 4 bases. The CDR3, as DNA: TGTGCCAGGGGACAGGACCGGATGGCGACCACCGGGGAGCTGTTTTTT. Amino acids: CARGQDRMATTGELFF.

This clonotype occurred a few times. CDR3 protein: CASSMGRKETQYF. The DNA of the CDR3 is TGTGCCAGCAGTATGGGACGAAAAGAGACCCAGTACTTC. The chain employs TRBV2 and TRBJ2-5; D assignment may be TRBD1 or TRBD2 (5 bases each). This CDR3 region has 13 residues. The germline V and J ends were trimmed by 5 bases and 3 bases, with 10 bases remaining between them. Germline-derived CDR1 and CDR2 are SNHLY and FYNNEI.

This clonotype appeared a few times. J is TRBJ2-5 and V is TRBV12-5, with D tentatively TRBD2 (6 bases). This CDR3 has 14 amino acids. Trimming left V 7 bases short and J 2 bases short, with 14 bases between. The germline V gene has CDR1 LGHNT and CDR2 FRNRAP. The CDR3, as DNA: TGTGCTAGTGCCCTGGGACTTACACAAGAGACCCAGTACTTC. Translation gives CASALGLTQETQYF.

This clonotype was counted at least ten times. The chain has TRBV20-1 and TRBJ2-3; 10 positions match TRBD2. With 3 bases clipped from V and 7 bases from J, the junction kept 13 bases outside the gene matches. Germline CDR1 DFQATT, CDR2 SNEGSKA (reference sequence). The CDR3 spans 16 residues. The CDR3 is CSARDSGLARVNTQYF. Here the CDR3 DNA reads TGCAGTGCTAGGGACTCGGGACTAGCGAGGGTGAATACGCAGTATTTT.

V gene TRBV24-1 combines with J gene TRBJ2-1, with D uncertain. This CDR3 contains 15 residues. The ends were cut back, 9 bases at V and 1 base at J, with 15 bases in the middle. The germline V gene encodes CDR1 KGHDR and CDR2 SFDVKD. This CDR3 reads CATARHGDSYNEQFF. DNA of the CDR3: TGTGCCACCGCAAGACACGGAGATTCCTACAATGAGCAGTTCTTC.

The chain carries TRBV28 and TRBJ1-1; 8 bases line up with TRBD1. The CDR3 covers 14 residues. With 7 bases clipped from V and 4 bases from J, the junction kept 8 bases outside the gene matches. Germline CDR1 and CDR2: MDHEN and SYDVKM. The CDR3 DNA reads TGTGCCAGCAATAAACTTCAGGGGGCCACTGAAGCTTTCTTT. Protein: CASNKLQGATEAFF. Looking up the rest from reference TRBV28 and TRBJ1-1 gives the full variable domain: DVKVTQSSRYLVKRTGEKVFLECVQDMDHENMFWYRQDPGLGLRLIYFSYDVKMKEKGDIPEGYSVSREKKERFSLILESASTNQTSMYLCASNKLQGATEAFFGQGTRLTVV.

This chain uses TRBV7-9 with TRBJ2-5; D is perhaps TRBD2 (6 bases). The CDR3 totals 15 residues. Germline V gene sequence: CDR1 SEHNR, CDR2 FQNEAQ (reference sequence). Trimming took off 3 bases at V and 5 bases at J, with 16 bases between the two ends. The CDR3 here is CASSLTPGGLETQYF. CDR3 nucleotide sequence: TGTGCCAGCAGCTTGACCCCTGGAGGGCTGGAGACCCAGTACTTC.

This clonotype has only a few counts. The chain uses TRBV20-1 and TRBJ2-4; 7 nucleotides align to TRBD2. V shed 0 bases, J shed 2 bases, and the junction held 4 bases outside the gene matches. Germline loops: CDR1 DFQATT, CDR2 SNEGSKA (reference sequence). The CDR3 is 15 amino acids. The DNA for the CDR3 is TGCAGTGCTAGAGATGGGGGGGGAACCAAAAACATTCAGTACTTC. This codes for CSARDGGGTKNIQYF.

The chain links TRBV20-1 to TRBJ2-7; 9 bases agree with TRBD1. Germline V gene data show CDR1 as DFQATT and CDR2 as SNEGSKA (reference sequence). This CDR3 has 15 amino acids. J lost 8 bases, V lost 1 base, and 12 bases had no gene match. The CDR3 DNA follows: TGCAGTGCTAGAGCAACCGGACAGGGGAGGATGCAGCAGTACTTC. The encoded protein is CSARATGQGRMQQYF.

The chain recombines TRBV25-1 with TRBJ2-3, with a tentative D call TRBD2 (5 bases). V was trimmed by 4 bases and J by 6 bases, leaving 14 bases between them. CDR1 MGHDK and CDR2 SYGVNS come from the germline V gene. The CDR3 is 14 amino acids. The chain's CDR3 is CASSAEGVPDTQYF. In DNA form, the CDR3 reads TGTGCCAGCAGTGCTGAGGGAGTCCCCGATACGCAGTATTTT.

This chain's CDR3 is CASSGSGAENTGELFF. In nucleotides, the CDR3 is TGTGCCAGCAGCGGGTCGGGAGCGGAAAACACCGGGGAGCTGTTTTTT. The rearrangement links TRBV9 to TRBJ2-2; D possibly corresponds to TRBD2 (6 bases). The V gene's germline CDR1 is SGDLS and CDR2 YYNGEE. Deletions cut 3 bases from V and 2 bases from J, with 14 bases between. The CDR3 extends over 16 amino acids.

This clonotype occurred many times. The genes are TRBV5-1 and TRBJ2-5; 9 nucleotides align to TRBD1. CDR1 and CDR2 (germline): SGHRS, YFSETQ. With V trimmed by 4 bases and J by 4 bases, 14 bases remained unmatched. CDR3 length: 17 amino acids. Here the CDR3 DNA reads TGCGCCAGCAGCCCAGGGTACAGGGGGCGCCTGTTAGAGACCCAGTACTTC. It codes for CASSPGYRGRLLETQYF.

The J gene is TRBJ1-2, the V gene TRBV20-1; D is ambiguous. The CDR3 is 16 amino acids. Trimming pared 2 bases from V and 6 bases from J, leaving 22 bases between. Looked up from germline, CDR1 is DFQATT and CDR2 is SNEGSKA (reference sequence). The DNA for the CDR3 is TGCAGTGCTAGATGGGAAAGACGATTACGAAACGATGGCTACACCTTC. Its translation: CSARWERRLRNDGYTF.

There are many counts of this clonotype. Here the CDR3 DNA reads TGTGCCAGCAGCTTAGCGAGCAGGGGGAACAATCAGCCCCAGCATTTT. This translates into CASSLASRGNNQPQHF. This chain links TRBV7-2 with TRBJ1-5; 7 bases align to TRBD1. Germline CDR1 and CDR2: SGHTA and FQGNSA. This CDR3 region has 16 residues. V lost 0 bases, J lost 3 bases, and 5 bases stayed unmatched.

This clonotype was seen only a few times. The genes are TRBV16 and TRBJ1-1, with 7 nucleotides matching TRBD1. J lost 5 bases, V lost 3 bases, and 9 bases had no gene match. Germline CDR1 and CDR2: KGHSY and FQNENV. The CDR3 extends over 15 amino acids. The CDR3 nucleotides read TGTGCCAGCAGCCACGTACAGGGGAGGATAACTGAAGCTTTCTTT. Protein: CASSHVQGRITEAFF.

This clonotype was seen a handful of times. This chain links TRBV5-1 with TRBJ2-1, with a possible D match to TRBD1 (5 bases). The CDR3 runs to 13 residues. V was cut by 0 bases and J by 7 bases, with 8 bases left in between. In germline, CDR1 is SGHRS, CDR2 YFSETQ. CDR3 amino acids: CASSLAGMNEQFF. The CDR3 DNA reads as TGCGCCAGCAGCTTGGCAGGGATGAATGAGCAGTTCTTC.